This TCR beta chain was profiled in a study of blood T cells in healthy people across ages. With 5 bases clipped from V and 4 bases from J, the junction kept 9 bases outside the gene matches. The CDR3 has 15 amino acids. Looked up from germline, CDR1 is DFQATT and CDR2 is SNEGSKA (reference sequence). Together with a sample-barcoded 5' primer, a J-beta primer mix was included in a second PCR lasting about 7 to 11 cycles. TCRdb re-called the 5' RACE reads through MiXCR, storing one row per CDR3 protein. The sample consists of hundreds of thousands of distinct CDR3 sequences, approximately 29% of them appearing once. There are many counts of this clonotype.

The sequenced material came from blood. The origin of this receptor is a woman aged 80 or over in good health. V gene TRBV20-1 combines with J gene TRBJ2-1; 9 nucleotides align to TRBD2. The CDR3 DNA sequence: TGCAGTGCTGGAAGAGCGGGGGGCCAGTACAATGAGCAGTTCTTC. Amino acids: CSAGRAGGQYNEQFF.